These 11 T cell receptor beta chains share one sample of origin, sequenced in a study of human T cells and chemical hapten exposure. The time point was: pre-sensitization, week 0. Treatment given: therapeutic diphenylcyclopropenone sensitization with weekly scalp DPC. TCRdb itself ran the RACE reads through MiXCR, one entry per CDR3 protein. This sample has 200,000 to 300,000 distinct CDR3 sequences; approximately 8.6% occur once, and the top ten carry approximately 2.2%. The sample here was whole blood, taken in connection with sensitization to the hapten diphenylcyclopropenone (DPC). These receptors all stem from a woman aged 40 to 50 with alopecia areata. Some clones in this sample may be carry-over from other donors' samples.

This clonotype was picked up a small number of times. The genes are TRBV18 and TRBJ1-1; the D is unclear. V was cut by 6 bases and J by 4 bases, with 9 bases left in between. The germline V gene encodes CDR1 KGHSH and CDR2 LQKENI. The CDR3 spans 12 residues. This CDR3 is CASSTDGTEAFF. The CDR3 nucleotides are TGTGCCAGCTCGACCGACGGCACTGAAGCTTTCTTT.

There are a few counts of this clonotype. The chain recombines TRBV7-9 with TRBJ2-4; TRBD2 agrees at 8 bases. V was pared by 5 bases and J by 1 base, with 10 bases of the junction left unmatched. Germline CDR1 and CDR2: SEHNR and FQNEAQ (reference sequence). This CDR3 region has 17 residues. The DNA for the CDR3 is TGTGCCAGCAGCACCCGCTCGGGGGGGCAGGCCAAAAACATTCAGTACTTC. The encoded protein is CASSTRSGGQAKNIQYF.

This chain uses TRBV10-3 with TRBJ1-6; perhaps TRBD1 as D (5 bases). CDR3 length equals 14 residues. From germline, CDR1 is ENHRY and CDR2 SYGVKD. Trimming took off 10 bases at V and 10 bases at J, with 20 bases between the two ends. CDR3 sequence: CATTEDRSGSPLHF. Written as DNA, the CDR3 is TGTGCCACCACTGAAGACAGATCGGGCTCACCCCTCCACTTT.

The V and J genes are TRBV5-1 and TRBJ2-7, with a weak D call TRBD2 (6 bases). The CDR3 covers 15 residues. The ends were cut back, 0 bases at V and 2 bases at J, with 12 bases in the middle. Germline loops: CDR1 SGHRS, CDR2 YFSETQ. This CDR3 reads CASSLGSGLTYEQYF. As DNA, the CDR3 is TGCGCCAGCAGCTTGGGTAGCGGACTTACCTACGAGCAGTACTTC.

J is TRBJ1-1 and V is TRBV7-2; no clear D. CDR3 size: 16 residues. Trimming stripped 2 bases from V and 1 base from J, with 14 bases between. The germline V gene has CDR1 SGHTA and CDR2 FQGNSA. Here the CDR3 reads CASSLIGGSSNTEAFF. Written as DNA, the CDR3 is TGTGCCAGCAGCTTAATTGGTGGGAGCTCGAACACTGAAGCTTTCTTT. Looking up the rest from reference TRBV7-2 and TRBJ1-1 gives the full variable domain: GAGVSQSPSNKVTEKGKDVELRCDPISGHTALYWYRQSLGQGLEFLIYFQGNSAPDKSGLPSDRFSAERTGGSVSTLTIQRTQQEDSAVYLCASSLIGGSSNTEAFFGQGTRLTVV.

This chain joins TRBV11-2 and TRBJ1-5, with a tentative D call TRBD1 (5 bases). Trimming pared 1 base from V and 8 bases from J, leaving 18 bases between. The CDR3 runs to 16 residues. Germline CDR1 reads SGHAT; CDR2 reads FQNNGV. The CDR3 region is CASSLGGIGAREPQHF. CDR3 DNA: TGTGCCAGCAGCTTAGGGGGAATAGGGGCTAGGGAGCCCCAGCATTTT.

This clonotype was recorded a few times. The chain couples TRBV6-5 to TRBJ2-2, with D tentatively TRBD2 (6 bases). This CDR3 region has 17 residues. Trimming left V 2 bases short and J 0 bases short, with 13 bases between. CDR1 is MNHEY, CDR2 SVGAGI, per germline. CDR3 coding DNA: TGTGCCAGCAGTTACGAGGGACTGATCGCGAACACCGGGGAGCTGTTTTTT. This codes for CASSYEGLIANTGELFF.

This clonotype was observed a few times. The chain uses TRBV18 and TRBJ2-5; D gene uncertain. This CDR3 has 12 amino acids. V was cut by 0 bases and J by 5 bases, with 4 bases left in between. Germline V gene lookup returns CDR1 KGHSH and CDR2 LQKENI. The DNA for the CDR3 is TGTGCCAGCTCACCACCTCTGGAGACCCAGTACTTC. This encodes CASSPPLETQYF.

This clonotype was recorded many times. The rearrangement links TRBV29-1 to TRBJ2-7; D not certain. CDR1 and CDR2 from the germline V gene are SQVTM and ANQGSEA. Between the trimmed V and J ends, which lost 5 bases and 3 bases, there was a span of 14 bases. There are 13 residues in the CDR3. This CDR3 reads CSVQENVYYEQYF. As DNA, the CDR3 is TGCAGCGTTCAGGAAAACGTCTACTACGAGCAGTACTTC.

Ten or more counts support this clonotype. V usage is TRBV20-1 and J usage is TRBJ2-3; D gene unclear. The germline V gene has CDR1 DFQATT and CDR2 SNEGSKA (reference sequence). CDR3 size: 12 residues. V was trimmed by 7 bases and J by 3 bases, leaving 11 bases between them. In DNA, the CDR3 is TGCAGTGGGGCGGCTGGGACAGATACGCAGTATTTT. Translating it yields CSGAAGTDTQYF.

This clonotype was observed a few times. V is TRBV6-2 or TRBV6-3 and J is TRBJ2-1; tentative D call: TRBD2 (6 bases). The germline V gene has CDR1 MNHEY and CDR2 SVGEGT. The length of the CDR3 is 15 residues. V lost 4 bases, J lost 1 base, and 11 bases lay in between. The CDR3 is CASSLAERSYNEQFF. CDR3 bases: TGTGCCAGCAGTTTAGCGGAACGGTCCTACAATGAGCAGTTCTTC.